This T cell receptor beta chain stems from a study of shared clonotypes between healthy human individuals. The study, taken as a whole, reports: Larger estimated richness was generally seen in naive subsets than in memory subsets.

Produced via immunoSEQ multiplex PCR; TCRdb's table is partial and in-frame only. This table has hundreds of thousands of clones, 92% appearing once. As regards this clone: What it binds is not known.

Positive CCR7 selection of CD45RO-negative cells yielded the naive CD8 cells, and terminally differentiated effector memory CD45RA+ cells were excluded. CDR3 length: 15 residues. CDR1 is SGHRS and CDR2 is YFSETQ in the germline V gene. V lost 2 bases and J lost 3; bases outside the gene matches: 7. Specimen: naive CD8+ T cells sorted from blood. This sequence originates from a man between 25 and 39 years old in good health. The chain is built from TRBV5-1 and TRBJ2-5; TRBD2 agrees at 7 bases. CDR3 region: CASSLFIAGEETQYF. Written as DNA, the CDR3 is TGCGCCAGCAGCTTATTTATAGCGGGCGAAGAGACCCAGTACTTC.